The 21 T cell receptor beta chains below come from one sample, sequenced in a study of breast tumors, draining lymph nodes, adjacent tissues. TCRdb called the multiplex PCR reads again in MiXCR, with one record for every CDR3 protein. The sample records 60,000 to 65,000 distinct CDR3 sequences, approximately 62% being singletons. Sequenced: breast tumor tissue. Source of these receptors: a female donor with breast cancer. Some clones in this sample may be carry-over from other donors' samples.

CDR3 sequence: CSVQKGSYNEQFF. The CDR3 nucleotides read TGCAGCGTACAGAAGGGCTCCTACAATGAGCAGTTCTTC. The rearrangement uses TRBV29-1 and TRBJ2-1, with D hard to call. Germline CDR1 reads SQVTM; CDR2 reads ANQGSEA. The CDR3 is 13 amino acids. V lost 6 bases to trimming and J lost 0 bases, with 9 bases between them.

This clonotype was observed at least ten times. The chain uses TRBV20-1 and TRBJ2-5, with TRBD2 matching 13 bases. The CDR3 runs 14 residues. CDR1 and CDR2 from the germline V gene are DFQATT and SNEGSKA (reference sequence). Trimming removed 5 bases from V and 9 bases from J; junction bases left unmatched: 9. DNA for the CDR3: TGCAGTGCTTTGACTAGCGGGGGGACCAGGGCCCAGTACTTC. Encoded protein: CSALTSGGTRAQYF.

The V call is TRBV9, the J call TRBJ2-1; no definite D call. The CDR3 runs to 14 residues. Germline V CDR1 and CDR2: SGDLS, YYNGEE. Trimming removed 1 base from V and 7 bases from J, with 12 bases in between. The CDR3 DNA follows: TGTGCCAGCAGCGTACCCGACGGGCGGAATGAGCAGTTCTTC. This gives the protein CASSVPDGRNEQFF.

The V gene is TRBV7-2, the J gene TRBJ1-4, with TRBD1 as a possible D gene (5 bases). This CDR3 has 11 residues. The germline gives CDR1 SGHTA, CDR2 FQGNSA. V lost 6 bases, J lost 8 bases, and 7 bases lay in between. The CDR3, as DNA: TGTGCCAGCAGATGGGACGAAAAACTGTTTTTT. It is translated as CASRWDEKLFF.

This clonotype has a count of ten or more. The V and J genes are TRBV20-1 and TRBJ2-1; 9 bases are a match to TRBD1. Germline trimming cut 5 bases from V and 5 bases from J; bases unmatched to any gene: 1. The CDR3 has 12 residues. From germline, CDR1 is DFQATT and CDR2 SNEGSKA (reference sequence). The CDR3 bases are TGCAGTGCTCGGACAGGGGACAATGAGCAGTTCTTC. It encodes CSARTGDNEQFF.

The gene calls are TRBV5-6 and TRBJ2-5; TRBD1 agrees at 8 bases. This CDR3 region has 13 residues. Germline CDR1 and CDR2: SGHDT and YYEEEE. The V segment lost 4 bases and the J segment 5 bases; nucleotides outside the gene matches: 4. CDR3 sequence: CASSPRTGETQYF. The DNA for the CDR3 is TGTGCCAGCAGCCCACGGACAGGGGAGACCCAGTACTTC.

The chain is built from TRBV5-1 and TRBJ2-3; D is uncertain. Germline lookup yields CDR1 SGHRS and CDR2 YFSETQ. This CDR3 is 17 amino acids long. Trimming took 2 bases from V and 4 from J, leaving 20 bases between them. CDR3 nucleotides: TGCGCCAGCAGCTTACCAAGGACCTCCTCTGGGGCAGATACGCAGTATTTT. Amino acid sequence: CASSLPRTSSGADTQYF.

This clonotype was detected many times. The chain has TRBV6-2 or TRBV6-3 and TRBJ2-1, with 10 nucleotides matching TRBD2. CDR3 length: 13 amino acids. Unmatched junction bases numbered 9, after V lost 11 bases and J lost 8 bases. Per germline, CDR1 MNHEY and CDR2 SVGEGT. CDR3 loop: CAGRPSGSDEQFF. In DNA, the CDR3 is TGTGCCGGGCGTCCTAGCGGGAGTGATGAGCAGTTCTTC.

The table lists this clonotype with many counts. A much larger clone lies one base from this, so it may be a read error. V is TRBV20-1 and J is TRBJ1-2; weak D call: TRBD1 (6 bases). This CDR3 contains 12 residues. In germline, CDR1 is DFQATT, CDR2 SNEGSKA (reference sequence). The CDR3 region has the DNA TGCAGTGCTCGGGGGCCGAACTATGGCTCCACCTTC. It specifies CSARGPNYGSTF.

In nucleotides, the CDR3 is TGTGCCAGCTTACAGGGGAACAATCAGCCCCAGCATTTT. This gives the protein CASLQGNNQPQHF. This rearrangement joins TRBV6-1 to TRBJ1-5, with 7 bases matching TRBD1. Germline CDR1 MNHNS, CDR2 SASEGT. After removal of 8 bases from V and 3 bases from J, the junction contained 4 bases not matched to a gene. The CDR3 runs 13 residues.

J is TRBJ1-6 and V is TRBV5-1; the match to TRBD1 covers 8 bases. Germline V gives CDR1 SGHRS, CDR2 YFSETQ. The CDR3 contains 15 residues. With V trimmed by 4 bases and J by 9 bases, 9 bases remained unmatched. The CDR3 loop is CASSSPGGRVSPLHF. The CDR3 bases are TGCGCCAGCAGCAGTCCAGGGGGCCGGGTTTCACCCCTCCACTTT.

This clonotype was observed a handful of times. This rearrangement joins TRBV5-5 to TRBJ2-7; the D is unclear. Germline CDR1 is SGHKS and CDR2 is YYEKEE (reference sequence). The germline V and J ends were trimmed by 1 base and 0 bases, with 11 bases remaining between them. The CDR3 sequence is 15 residues long. CDR3 amino acids: CASSLPLKGSYEQYF. DNA of the CDR3: TGTGCCAGCAGCTTGCCTCTTAAGGGCTCCTACGAGCAGTACTTC.

The chain links TRBV20-1 to TRBJ1-2, with D perhaps TRBD1 (6 bases). The CDR3 length is 13 residues. Trimming removed 0 bases at V and 4 bases at J, with 9 bases between. Germline CDR1 DFQATT, CDR2 SNEGSKA (reference sequence). The CDR3 reads CSAREGASYGYTF. The CDR3 coding sequence is TGCAGTGCTAGAGAGGGGGCGAGCTATGGCTACACCTTC.

This chain links TRBV7-9 with TRBJ2-3; 7 positions match TRBD1. Trimming at V came to 2 bases and at J to 1 base, leaving 0 bases not matched to a gene. The germline V gene has CDR1 SEHNR and CDR2 FQNEAQ (reference sequence). CDR3 length equals 14 residues. CDR3 protein: CASSLQGGTDTQYF. In nucleotides, the CDR3 is TGTGCCAGCAGCTTACAGGGGGGCACAGATACGCAGTATTTT.

This chain joins TRBV7-2 and TRBJ1-2; weak D call: TRBD1 (6 bases). Germline assignment: CDR1 SGHTA and CDR2 FQGNSA. The CDR3 spans 15 residues. The V end lost 1 base, the J end lost 1 base, and 10 bases lay between the germline ends. The CDR3 reads CASSLGQASNYGYTF. In DNA form, the CDR3 reads TGTGCCAGCAGCTTAGGACAGGCTAGTAACTATGGCTACACCTTC.

Of note for this clonotype: The conserved phenylalanine or tryptophan is not found at the CDR3 terminus, so this likely reflects a read error. The V call is TRBV5-6, the J call TRBJ2-3; weak D call: TRBD1 (6 bases). The CDR3 is 15 amino acids. Per the germline V gene, CDR1 is SGHDT and CDR2 is YYEEEE. The chain's CDR3 is CASSLGSYPTGTQYS. In nucleotides, the CDR3 is TGTGCCAGCAGCTTGGGGAGTTATCCGACAGGTACGCAGTATTCT.

This clonotype was picked up many times. The chain has TRBV7-6 and TRBJ2-7; either TRBD1 or TRBD2 may fit D (5 bases each). Germline assignment: CDR1 SGHVS and CDR2 FNYEAQ. The CDR3 contains 14 residues. V was shortened by 4 bases and J by 12 bases, with 22 bases between the two germline ends. Here the CDR3 reads CASSSGRNTLPWYF. The DNA of the CDR3 is TGTGCCAGCAGCTCGGGACGGAATACACTCCCATGGTACTTC. Based on the CDR3 plus reference TRBV7-6 and TRBJ2-7, the full variable domain is GAGVSQSPRYKVTKRGQDVALRCDPISGHVSLYWYRQALGQGPEFLTYFNYEAQQDKSGLPNDRFSAERPEGSISTLTIQRTEQRDSAMYRCASSSGRNTLPWYFGPGTRLTVT.

This clonotype has a count of ten or more. The V and J genes are TRBV5-1 and TRBJ2-3; 11 nucleotides match TRBD2. The length of the CDR3 is 18 residues. Trimming took 1 base from V and 0 from J; bases not matched to a gene: 7. From germline, CDR1 is SGHRS and CDR2 YFSETQ. CDR3 in DNA: TGCGCCAGCAGCTTGTTCGTTAGCGGGAGGGCCAGCACAGATACGCAGTATTTT. Translating gives CASSLFVSGRASTDTQYF.

The gene calls are TRBV11-1 and TRBJ2-3, with TRBD2 matching over 13 bases. This CDR3 comprises 16 residues. Germline V lookup: CDR1 SGHAT, CDR2 FQDESV (reference sequence). V was clipped by 5 bases and J by 3 bases; unmatched bases: 5. The CDR3 region is CASSKLAGGRTDTQYF. In DNA, the CDR3 is TGTGCCAGCAGCAAACTAGCGGGAGGGCGGACAGATACGCAGTATTTT. The full variable domain, its missing parts supplied by reference TRBV11-1 and TRBJ2-3, is EAEVAQSPRYKITEKSQAVAFWCDPISGHATLYWYRQILGQGPELLVQFQDESVVDDSQLPKDRFSAERLKGVDSTLKIQPAELGDSAMYLCASSKLAGGRTDTQYFGPGTRLTVL.

This clonotype was picked up many times. V gene TRBV5-1 combines with J gene TRBJ1-3; D perhaps matches TRBD1 (6 bases). CDR1 and CDR2 from the germline V gene are SGHRS and YFSETQ. The V end lost 4 bases, the J end lost 4 bases, and 12 bases lay between the germline ends. This CDR3 spans 14 amino acids. The CDR3 DNA is TGCGCCAGCAGCCCACTGGGACAAGGAAACACCATATATTTT. Translation gives CASSPLGQGNTIYF.

The chain employs TRBV20-1 and TRBJ2-1, with 9 positions matching TRBD2. After removal of 5 bases from V and 9 bases from J, the junction contained 11 bases not matched to a gene. The germline gives CDR1 DFQATT, CDR2 SNEGSKA (reference sequence). CDR3 length: 14 residues. The CDR3 region has the DNA TGCAGTGCTCAGGGGACTAGCTTGAAAAGTGAGCAGTTCTTC. Its protein is CSAQGTSLKSEQFF.